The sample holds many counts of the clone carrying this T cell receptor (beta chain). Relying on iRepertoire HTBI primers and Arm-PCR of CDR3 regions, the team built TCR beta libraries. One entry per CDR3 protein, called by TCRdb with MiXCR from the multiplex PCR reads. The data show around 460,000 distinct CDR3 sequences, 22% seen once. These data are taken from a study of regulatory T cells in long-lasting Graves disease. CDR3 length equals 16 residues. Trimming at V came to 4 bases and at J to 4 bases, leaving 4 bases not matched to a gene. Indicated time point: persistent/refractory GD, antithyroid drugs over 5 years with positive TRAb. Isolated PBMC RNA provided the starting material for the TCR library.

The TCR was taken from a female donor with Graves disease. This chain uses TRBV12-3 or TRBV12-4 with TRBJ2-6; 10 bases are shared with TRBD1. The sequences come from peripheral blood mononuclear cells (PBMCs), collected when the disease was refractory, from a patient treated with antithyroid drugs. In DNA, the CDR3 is TGTGCCAGCAGTTCGACAGGGGGCATGGGGGCCAACGTCCTGACTTTC. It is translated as CASSSTGGMGANVLTF.